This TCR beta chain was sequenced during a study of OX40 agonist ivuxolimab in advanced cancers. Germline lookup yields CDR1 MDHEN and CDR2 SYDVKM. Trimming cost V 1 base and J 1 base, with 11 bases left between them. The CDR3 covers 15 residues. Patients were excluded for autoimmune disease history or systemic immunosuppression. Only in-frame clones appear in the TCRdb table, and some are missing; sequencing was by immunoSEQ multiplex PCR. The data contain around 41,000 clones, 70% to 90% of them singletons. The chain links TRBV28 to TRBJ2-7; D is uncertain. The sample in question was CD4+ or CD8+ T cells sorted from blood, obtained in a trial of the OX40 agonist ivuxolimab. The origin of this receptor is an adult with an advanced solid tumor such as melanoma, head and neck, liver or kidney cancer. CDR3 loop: CASSLYGIPSYEQYF. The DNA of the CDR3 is TGTGCCAGCAGTTTATATGGGATCCCTTCCTACGAGCAGTACTTC.